The present T cell receptor beta chain was sequenced within a study of blood T cell repertoires in COVID-19. Study information: In each case, the material was cDNA or gDNA derived from T cells, B-cell-depleted T cells, or PBMCs.

Within the 2 weeks before study entry, each person in the exposed group met a COVID-19 case. Trimming removed 2 bases from V and 8 bases from J, with 14 bases in between. From germline, CDR1 is SGDLS and CDR2 YYNGEE. This CDR3 region has 14 residues. Only in-frame clones appear in the TCRdb table, and some are missing; sequencing was by immunoSEQ multiplex PCR. Here the sample spans roughly 64,000 clones, around 66% being singletons. V usage is TRBV9 and J usage is TRBJ1-3; TRBD1 might be the D (5 bases). The receptor's source is a woman aged 60-75 years who had been exposed to COVID-19. The specimen sequenced was PBMCs or T cells enriched from blood (not recorded which). The CDR3 reads CASSVQGWWDTIYF. CDR3 sequence (DNA): TGTGCCAGCAGCGTGCAGGGTTGGTGGGACACCATATATTTT.